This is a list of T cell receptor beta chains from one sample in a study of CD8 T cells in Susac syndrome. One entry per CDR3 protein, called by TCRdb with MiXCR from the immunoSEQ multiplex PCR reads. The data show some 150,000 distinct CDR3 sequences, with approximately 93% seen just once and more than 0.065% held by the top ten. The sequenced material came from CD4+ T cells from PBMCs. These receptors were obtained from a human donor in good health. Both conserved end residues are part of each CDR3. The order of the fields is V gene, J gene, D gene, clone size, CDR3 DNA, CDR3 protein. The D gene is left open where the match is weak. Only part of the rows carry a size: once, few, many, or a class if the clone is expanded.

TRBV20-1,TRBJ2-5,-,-,TGCAGTGCTAGAGAGCTTGGCGTCCAAGAGACCCAGTACTTC,CSARELGVQETQYF
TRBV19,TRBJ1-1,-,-,TGTGCCAGTAGTTTCCGGGGGCGGAACACTGAAGCTTTCTTT,CASSFRGRNTEAFF
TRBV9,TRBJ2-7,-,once,TGTGCCAGCAGCGCCGGCTCCAACTCCTACGAGCAGTACTTC,CASSAGSNSYEQYF
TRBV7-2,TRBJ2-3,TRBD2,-,TGTGCCAGCAGCTTAGGGACTAGCGGACATACGCAGTATTTT,CASSLGTSGHTQYF
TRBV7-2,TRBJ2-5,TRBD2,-,TGTGCCAGCAGCAAGGCCGGGACTAGCCCGGAGACCCAGTACTTC,CASSKAGTSPETQYF
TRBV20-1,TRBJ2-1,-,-,TGCAGTGCGGGCGGGAATTTTGATGAGCAGTTCTTC,CSAGGNFDEQFF
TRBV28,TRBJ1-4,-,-,TGTGCCAGCAGTTTACCCACAGGGTTCGGGGAAAAACTGTTTTTT,CASSLPTGFGEKLFF
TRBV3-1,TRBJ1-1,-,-,TGTGCCAGCAGCCCGAAGAAGGGGGAAGCTTTCTTT,CASSPKKGEAFF
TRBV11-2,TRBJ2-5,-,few,TGTGCCAGCAGCTTTTCGTCACAAGAGACCCAGTACTTC,CASSFSSQETQYF
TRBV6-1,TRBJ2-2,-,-,TGTGCCAGCAGTGTTAGCGGTAACACCGGGGAGCTGTTTTTT,CASSVSGNTGELFF
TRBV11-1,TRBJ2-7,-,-,TGTGCCAGCAGCTTTCCCTCTCCGGTGGGGCTAGCGACTTCGCGAGGGTACGAGCAGTACTTC,CASSFPSPVGLATSRGYEQYF
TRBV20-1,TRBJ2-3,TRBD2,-,TGCAGTGCTAGGGCGGGAGAGTTCCCAGATACGCAGTATTTT,CSARAGEFPDTQYF
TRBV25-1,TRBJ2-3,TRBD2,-,TGTGCCAGCAGTGAACTCCTAGCGGCTTCCACAGATACGCAGTATTTT,CASSELLAASTDTQYF
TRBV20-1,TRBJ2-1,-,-,TGCAGTGCTAGTAAGGGGCAATACTACAATGAGCAGTTCTTC,CSASKGQYYNEQFF
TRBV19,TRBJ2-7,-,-,TGTGCCAGTAGTCCCCGGGGCGAATACGAGCAGTACTTC,CASSPRGEYEQYF
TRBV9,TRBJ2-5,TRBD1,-,TGTGCCAGCAGCGTAGGACAGGGGGTACGAGAGACCCAGTACTTC,CASSVGQGVRETQYF
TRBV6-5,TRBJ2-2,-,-,TGTGCCGCCCGGAGGCAGGGCGGCACCGGGGAGCTGTTTTTT,CAARRQGGTGELFF